These T cell receptor beta chains were read from a single sample in a study of blood T cell repertoires in COVID-19. Using immunoSEQ multiplex PCR, the repertoire was profiled, and TCRdb retains in-frame clones only, with some absent. The table has approximately 290,000 clones, roughly 89% seen once. The sample comprised peripheral blood. The receptors originated from a woman younger than 45 with COVID-19, enrolled during active disease. Both conserved end residues are trimmed from each CDR3. Fields, in order: V gene, J gene, clone size, CDR3 protein. Part of the rows lack a size; the others show once, few, many or a class for expanded clones.

>TRBV6-6|TRBJ2-2|.
ASSIEAGQFTGELF
>TRBV5-1|TRBJ2-1|.
ASSLVDRVENNEQF
>TRBV7-2|TRBJ1-6|.
ASSLVVPSGNSPLH
>TRBV13|TRBJ1-1|.
ASSSWTGEAF
>TRBV3-1/TRBV3-2|TRBJ2-5|once
ASSPGGETQY
>TRBV7-8|TRBJ2-3|.
ASIPSRFSTDTQY
>TRBV10-3|TRBJ1-3|.
AISEGGPGNTIY
>TRBV28|TRBJ1-2|.
ASNTPGTVNYGYT
>TRBV4-1|TRBJ1-4|.
ASSQRGNEKLF
>TRBV5-4|TRBJ1-4|.
ASSFRAGNEKLF
>TRBV11-3|TRBJ2-7|.
ASSLEFNHFPSSYEQY
>TRBV27|TRBJ1-2|.
ASRLTGTDIANYGYT
>TRBV4-2|TRBJ1-5|once
ASSQDWARDNQPQH
>TRBV6-2/TRBV6-3|TRBJ1-1|.
ASSPAGGAWEAF
>TRBV5-4|TRBJ2-6|once
ASSLGALGSGANVLT
>TRBV11-2|TRBJ2-7|once
ASSKQSYEQY
>TRBV30|TRBJ2-7|.
AWGRSSYEQY
>TRBV3-1/TRBV3-2|TRBJ1-2|.
ASSQDLGRGGYT
>TRBV6-5|TRBJ2-1|.
ASRKQGPGNEQF
>TRBV3-1/TRBV3-2|TRBJ2-1|.
ASSQDFGGVDSYNEQF
>TRBV2|TRBJ2-5|.
ASKGLAGTQY
>TRBV20-1|TRBJ2-7|once
SASQGREQY
>TRBV4-1|TRBJ1-2|few
ASSQDLIGQGGSNYGYT
>TRBV5-1|TRBJ2-7|.
ASSPGRGLTYEQY
>TRBV28|TRBJ1-1|.
ASRPRGGRTEAF
>TRBV6-5|TRBJ1-2|.
ASSYSTGRGYT
>TRBV20-1|TRBJ2-1|.
SADQEGQF
>TRBV2|TRBJ1-1|once
ASRTDGNTEAF